This T cell receptor beta chain was retrieved from a study of blood T cell repertoires in COVID-19. Sequencing used immunoSEQ multiplex PCR; TCRdb keeps in-frame clones, though not all of them. The repertoire holds about 220,000 clones, with 86% as singletons. Germline-derived CDR1 and CDR2 are SGHRS and YFSETQ. V gave up 0 bases and J gave up 12 bases; unmatched junction bases: 10. The CDR3 extends over 15 amino acids. The TCR sequence derives from a woman in her twenties or thirties who had recovered from COVID-19. The J gene is TRBJ2-1, the V gene TRBV5-1; TRBD1 agrees at 9 bases. The sample comprised peripheral blood. The CDR3 nucleotides are TGCGCCAGCAGCTTGGAAACACAGGGGGCTGGTAGGCAGTTCTTC. It specifies CASSLETQGAGRQFF.